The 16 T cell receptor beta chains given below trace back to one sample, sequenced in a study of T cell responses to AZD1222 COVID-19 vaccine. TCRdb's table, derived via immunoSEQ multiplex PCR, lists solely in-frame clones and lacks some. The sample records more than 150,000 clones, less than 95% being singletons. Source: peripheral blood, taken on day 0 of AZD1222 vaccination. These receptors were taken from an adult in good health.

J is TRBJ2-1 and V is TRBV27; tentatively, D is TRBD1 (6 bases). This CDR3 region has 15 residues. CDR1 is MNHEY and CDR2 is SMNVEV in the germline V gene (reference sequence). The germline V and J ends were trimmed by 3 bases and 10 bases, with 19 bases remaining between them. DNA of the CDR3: TGTGCCAGCAGTTTCCAGCAGGGGCTGGGATTAGAGCAGTTCTTC. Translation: CASSFQQGLGLEQFF.

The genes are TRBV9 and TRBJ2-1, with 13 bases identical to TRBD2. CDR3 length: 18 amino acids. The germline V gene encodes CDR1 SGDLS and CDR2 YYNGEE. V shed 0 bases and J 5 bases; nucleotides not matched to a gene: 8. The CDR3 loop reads CASSVDPLAGGLNNEQFF. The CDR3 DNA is TGTGCCAGCAGCGTAGATCCACTAGCGGGAGGGTTGAACAATGAGCAGTTCTTC. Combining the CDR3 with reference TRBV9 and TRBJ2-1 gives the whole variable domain DSGVTQTPKHLITATGQRVTLRCSPRSGDLSVYWYQQSLDQGLQFLIQYYNGEERAKGNILERFSAQQFPDLHSELNLSSLELGDSALYFCASSVDPLAGGLNNEQFFGPGTRLTVL.

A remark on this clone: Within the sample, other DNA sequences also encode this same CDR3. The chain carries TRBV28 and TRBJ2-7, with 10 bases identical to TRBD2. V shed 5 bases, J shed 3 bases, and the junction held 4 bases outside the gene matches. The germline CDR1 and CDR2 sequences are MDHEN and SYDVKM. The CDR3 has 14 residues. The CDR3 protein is CASSPRTSGYEQYF. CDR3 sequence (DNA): TGTGCCAGCAGTCCCCGGACTAGCGGCTACGAGCAGTACTTC.

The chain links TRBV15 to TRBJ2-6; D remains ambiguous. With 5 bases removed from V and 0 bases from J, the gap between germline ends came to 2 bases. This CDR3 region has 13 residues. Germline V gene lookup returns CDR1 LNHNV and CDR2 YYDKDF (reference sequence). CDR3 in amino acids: CATSLSGANVLTF. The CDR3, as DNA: TGTGCCACCAGCCTCTCTGGGGCCAACGTCCTGACTTTC.

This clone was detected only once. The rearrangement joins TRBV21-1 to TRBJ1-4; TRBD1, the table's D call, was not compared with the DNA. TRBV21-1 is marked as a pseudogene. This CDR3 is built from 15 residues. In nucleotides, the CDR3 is TGTGCCAGGATTAAATGGGGACAGGGATATGAAAAACTGTTTTTT. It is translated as CARIKWGQGYEKLFF.

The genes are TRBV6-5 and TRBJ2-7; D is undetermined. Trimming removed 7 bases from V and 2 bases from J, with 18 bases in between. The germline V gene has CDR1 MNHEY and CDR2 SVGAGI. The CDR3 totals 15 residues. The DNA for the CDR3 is TGTGCCAGCAAGAAGGGCCAAAACCCTCCCTACGAGCAGTACTTC. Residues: CASKKGQNPPYEQYF.

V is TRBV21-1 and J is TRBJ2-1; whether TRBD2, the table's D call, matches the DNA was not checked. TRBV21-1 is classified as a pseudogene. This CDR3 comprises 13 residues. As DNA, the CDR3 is TGTGCCACCCTAGCGGTCACCTACAATGAGCAGTTCTTC. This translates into CATLAVTYNEQFF.

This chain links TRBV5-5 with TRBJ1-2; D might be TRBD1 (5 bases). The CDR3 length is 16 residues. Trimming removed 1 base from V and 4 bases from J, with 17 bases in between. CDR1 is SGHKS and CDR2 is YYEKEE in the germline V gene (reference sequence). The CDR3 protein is CASSLQPGLRAYGYTF. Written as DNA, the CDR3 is TGTGCCAGCAGCTTGCAACCGGGACTAAGAGCCTATGGCTACACCTTC.

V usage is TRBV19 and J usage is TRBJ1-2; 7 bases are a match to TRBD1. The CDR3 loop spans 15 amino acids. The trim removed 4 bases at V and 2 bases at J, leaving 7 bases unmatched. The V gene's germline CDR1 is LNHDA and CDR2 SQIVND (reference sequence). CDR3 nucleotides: TGTGCCAGTAGTACCACTGGACAGGAGAACTATGGCTACACCTTC. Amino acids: CASSTTGQENYGYTF.

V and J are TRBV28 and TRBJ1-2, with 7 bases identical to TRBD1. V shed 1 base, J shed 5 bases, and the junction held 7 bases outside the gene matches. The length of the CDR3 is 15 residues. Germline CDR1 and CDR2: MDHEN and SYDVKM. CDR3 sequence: CASSLSDRDGYGYTF. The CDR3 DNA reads TGTGCCAGCAGTTTATCCGACAGGGATGGATATGGCTACACCTTC.

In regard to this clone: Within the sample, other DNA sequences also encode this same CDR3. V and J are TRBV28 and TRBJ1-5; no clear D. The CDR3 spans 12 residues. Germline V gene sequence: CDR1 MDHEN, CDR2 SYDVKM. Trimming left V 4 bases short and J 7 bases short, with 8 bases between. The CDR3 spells CASSSPLQPQHF. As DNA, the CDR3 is TGTGCCAGCAGTTCTCCGTTGCAGCCCCAGCATTTT. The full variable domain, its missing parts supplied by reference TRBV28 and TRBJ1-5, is DVKVTQSSRYLVKRTGEKVFLECVQDMDHENMFWYRQDPGLGLRLIYFSYDVKMKEKGDIPEGYSVSREKKERFSLILESASTNQTSMYLCASSSPLQPQHFGDGTRLSIL.

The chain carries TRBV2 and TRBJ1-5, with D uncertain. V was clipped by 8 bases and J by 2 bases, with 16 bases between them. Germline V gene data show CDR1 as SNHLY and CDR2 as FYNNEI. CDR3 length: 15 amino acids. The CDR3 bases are TGTGCCAGCTCGGAGGGCCTGACGCGCAATCAGCCCCAGCATTTT. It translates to CASSEGLTRNQPQHF.

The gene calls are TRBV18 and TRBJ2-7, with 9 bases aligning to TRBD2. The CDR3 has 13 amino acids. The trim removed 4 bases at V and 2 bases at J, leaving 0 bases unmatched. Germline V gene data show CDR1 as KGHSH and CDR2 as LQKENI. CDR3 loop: CASSQRGAYEQYF. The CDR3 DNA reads TGTGCCAGCTCACAGCGGGGGGCCTACGAGCAGTACTTC.

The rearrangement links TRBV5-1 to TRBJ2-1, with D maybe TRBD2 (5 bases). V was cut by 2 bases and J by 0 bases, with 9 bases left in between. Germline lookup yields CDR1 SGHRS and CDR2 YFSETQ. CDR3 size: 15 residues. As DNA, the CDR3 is TGCGCCAGCAGCTTAACCGGGAACTCCTACAATGAGCAGTTCTTC. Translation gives CASSLTGNSYNEQFF.

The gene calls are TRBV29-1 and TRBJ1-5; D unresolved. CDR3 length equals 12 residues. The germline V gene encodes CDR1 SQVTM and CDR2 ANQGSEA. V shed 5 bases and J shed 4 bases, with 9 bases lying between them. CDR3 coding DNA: TGCAGCGTTTATGTACAGAATCAGCCCCAGCATTTT. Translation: CSVYVQNQPQHF.

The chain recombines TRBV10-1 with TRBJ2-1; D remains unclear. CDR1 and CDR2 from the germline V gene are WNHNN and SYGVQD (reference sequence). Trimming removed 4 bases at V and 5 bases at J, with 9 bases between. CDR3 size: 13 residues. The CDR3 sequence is CASSVLRNNEQFF. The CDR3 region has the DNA TGCGCCAGCAGTGTACTTCGAAACAATGAGCAGTTCTTC.